A selection of T cell receptor beta chains follows, all from one sample in a study of response to subunit inactivated influenza vaccine. One entry per CDR3 protein results from TCRdb running MiXCR on the RT-PCR reads. The table has under 950,000 distinct CDR3 sequences, 21% seen once; the top ten hold 10%. The sequencing here drew on PBMCs from blood, taken roughly 5 days after vaccination. The receptor source for this set is a man aged 50 or older who received an inactivated influenza vaccine. Both conserved end residues are part of each CDR3. A D gene is named only where the DNA matches it firmly. The size of a clone is reported for some rows only, either as once, few or many, or as a class for expanded clones.

size | J | D | V | DNA | CDR3
few | TRBJ2-2 | TRBD2 | TRBV10-3 | TGTGCCATCAGTGAGACCGGGACTAGCGCCAGGTTGGAGCTGTTTTTT | CAISETGTSARLELFF
. | TRBJ2-5 | TRBD2 | TRBV6-5 | TGTGCCAGCAGTTACTTAGGACTAGCGGGAGGTCAAGAGACCCAGTACTTC | CASSYLGLAGGQETQYF
few | TRBJ1-1 | . | TRBV5-1 | TGCGCCAGCAGCGGCGACAGGCCGAGCACTGAAGCTTTCTTT | CASSGDRPSTEAFF
. | TRBJ2-1 | . | TRBV5-1 | TGCGCCAGCAGCCCTATGGCGGACAGAATATACAATGAGCAGTTCTTC | CASSPMADRIYNEQFF
few | TRBJ2-1 | TRBD2 | TRBV27 | TGTGCCAGCAGATTGACTAGCGGGACCTACAATGAGCAGTTCTTC | CASRLTSGTYNEQFF
few | TRBJ2-7 | TRBD2 | TRBV27 | TGTGCCAGCAGTATAGGGACTAGCGGGAGAGGATACGAGCAGTACTTC | CASSIGTSGRGYEQYF
few | TRBJ2-2 | . | TRBV5-1 | TGCGCCAGCAGCTCAGAGGGGCTGGAGAACACCGGGGAGCTGTTTTTT | CASSSEGLENTGELFF
. | TRBJ2-2 | TRBD1 | TRBV9 | TGTGCCAGCAGACCCGGGACAGGGGACACCGGGGAGCTGTTTTTT | CASRPGTGDTGELFF
. | TRBJ2-2 | . | TRBV20-1 | TGCAGTGCTACGACCACCGGGGAGCTGTTTTTT | CSATTTGELFF
. | TRBJ2-1 | . | TRBV11-2 | TGTGCCAGCAGCTTAGGGGGTGTAGCGGTGGGGGATGAGCAGTTCTTC | CASSLGGVAVGDEQFF
. | TRBJ1-2 | TRBD1 | TRBV24-1 | TGTGCCACCAGTGATCAGACAGGGCCTGGCTATGGCTACACCTTC | CATSDQTGPGYGYTF
many | TRBJ2-1 | . | TRBV12-3/TRBV12-4 | TGTGCCAGCAGTTTCACAGGCAATGAGCAGTTCTTC | CASSFTGNEQFF
. | TRBJ2-7 | TRBD2 | TRBV11-2 | TGTGCCAGCAGCTTAGAACTAGCGGGGAACTACGAGCAGTACTTC | CASSLELAGNYEQYF
. | TRBJ2-7 | . | TRBV29-1 | TGCAGCGTTGCACAGGTCCCCCACGAGCAGTACTTC | CSVAQVPHEQYF
. | TRBJ1-5 | TRBD1 | TRBV6-5 | TGTGCCAGCAGTTACTCGACAGGGGGCAGCAATCAGCCCCAGCATTTT | CASSYSTGGSNQPQHF
many | TRBJ2-5 | . | TRBV7-2 | TGTGCCAGCGGAGGGCCGGGCCAAGAGACCCAGTACTTC | CASGGPGQETQYF
few | TRBJ2-1 | TRBD2 | TRBV3-1 | TGTGCCAGCAGCCAAGAACGGCTAGCGGCAAACAATGAGCAGTTCTTC | CASSQERLAANNEQFF
. | TRBJ2-1 | TRBD1 | TRBV12-3/TRBV12-4 | TGTGCCAGCAGGGGACCGGGACAGCCCTACAATGAGCAGTTCTTC | CASRGPGQPYNEQFF
. | TRBJ2-5 | . | TRBV7-2 | TGTGCCAGCAGCTTAATGACAGTCGAGGGAGAGACCCAGTACTTC | CASSLMTVEGETQYF
. | TRBJ2-1 | TRBD2 | TRBV7-2 | TGTGCCAGCGGACTAGCGGGAATAAATGAGCAGTTCTTC | CASGLAGINEQFF
few | TRBJ2-3 | TRBD2 | TRBV7-3 | TGTGCCAGCAGCTTGGGACTAGCGGGAGGGTCCCGCACAGATACGCAGTATTTT | CASSLGLAGGSRTDTQYF
. | TRBJ2-3 | . | TRBV18 | TGTGCCAGCTCACCGCAAGATACGCAGTATTTT | CASSPQDTQYF
. | TRBJ2-4 | . | TRBV12-3/TRBV12-4 | TGTGCCAGCAGGTCCTCCATGACATTAGCCAAAAACATTCAGTACTTC | CASRSSMTLAKNIQYF
. | TRBJ1-5 | . | TRBV29-1 | TGCAGCGTTCGGGAGGCGGGTCAGCCCCAGCATTTT | CSVREAGQPQHF
. | TRBJ2-3 | . | TRBV6-1 | TGTGCCAGCAGTAGGAAATTTACACTCACAGATACGCAGTATTTT | CASSRKFTLTDTQYF
few | TRBJ1-6 | . | TRBV11-1 | TGTGCCAGCAGATCCGGACGGAGCTATAATTCACCCCTCCACTTT | CASRSGRSYNSPLHF
. | TRBJ2-5 | . | TRBV19 | TGTGCCAGTAGTATAGTTGAGGATTTGGAGACCCAGTACTTC | CASSIVEDLETQYF
. | TRBJ2-3 | . | TRBV9 | TGTGCCAGCAGCGTAGGTATAGCGTCGAGCACAGATACGCAGTATTTT | CASSVGIASSTDTQYF
few | TRBJ2-3 | TRBD2 | TRBV19 | TGTGCCAGTAGTATCGGGACTACTCAGTATTTT | CASSIGTTQYF
few | TRBJ2-5 | TRBD2 | TRBV11-2 | TGTGCCAGCAGCTTGGCTAGCGGGAGGAAAGAGACCCAGTACTTC | CASSLASGRKETQYF
few | TRBJ2-1 | TRBD2 | TRBV7-8 | TGTGCCAGCACCATTACTAGCGGGAGTGGGTATGAGCAGTTCTTC | CASTITSGSGYEQFF
many | TRBJ2-3 | TRBD1 | TRBV28 | TGTGCCAGCGGGACAGGGGATCCAGATACGCAGTATTTT | CASGTGDPDTQYF
. | TRBJ2-2 | TRBD2 | TRBV11-3 | TGTGCCAGCAGCTTTCAGGCGGGAGCGGCCGGGGAGCTGTTTTTT | CASSFQAGAAGELFF
few | TRBJ1-5 | TRBD1 | TRBV7-2 | TGTGCCAGCAGCTTAGCGGGACAGGGCAGCAATCAGCCCCAGCATTTT | CASSLAGQGSNQPQHF
. | TRBJ2-7 | . | TRBV4-2 | TGTGCCAGCAGCCAAGATTTTCAGGCGTACGAGCAGTACTTC | CASSQDFQAYEQYF
. | TRBJ2-7 | . | TRBV11-2 | TGTGCCAGCAGCTTAGGGTCGGTCTCCTACGAGCAGTACTTC | CASSLGSVSYEQYF
. | TRBJ2-5 | TRBD2 | TRBV6-1 | TGTGCCAGCAGTAATAGCGGGAGATTGGAGACCCAGTACTTC | CASSNSGRLETQYF
. | TRBJ2-1 | TRBD2 | TRBV9 | TGTGCCAGCAGCCTTAGCGGGAGAGACTACAATGAGCAGTTCTTC | CASSLSGRDYNEQFF
. | TRBJ1-2 | . | TRBV2 | TGTGCCAGCAAAAACAATCTAAAAGAGTACACCTTC | CASKNNLKEYTF
. | TRBJ1-5 | . | TRBV12-3/TRBV12-4 | TGTGCCAGCAGTTCACGACGCCAGCCCCAGCATTTT | CASSSRRQPQHF
once | TRBJ2-3 | . | TRBV7-9 | TGTGCCAGCAGCTTAGAAGTACGGGTCACAGATACGCAGTATTTT | CASSLEVRVTDTQYF
. | TRBJ1-4 | . | TRBV6-1 | TGTGCCAGCAAGGAAATCGGTAATGAAAAACTGTTTTTT | CASKEIGNEKLFF
once | TRBJ2-3 | . | TRBV12-3/TRBV12-4 | TGTGCCAGCAGTTTCACTCAGGGGCCGGTAAGCACAGATACGCAGTATTTT | CASSFTQGPVSTDTQYF
many | TRBJ1-2 | . | TRBV5-1 | TGCGCCAGCAGCTCAGTAACATCTAACTATGGCTACACCTTC | CASSSVTSNYGYTF
few | TRBJ2-1 | TRBD1 | TRBV2 | TGTGCCAGCAGTGAAATAGCGACAGGGGCCTACAATGAGCAGTTCTTC | CASSEIATGAYNEQFF
. | TRBJ2-2 | . | TRBV4-2 | TGTGCCAGCAGCTCACGGATCGTCGGCGGGGAGCTGTTTTTT | CASSSRIVGGELFF
. | TRBJ2-7 | TRBD2 | TRBV5-1 | TGCGCCAGCAGCTTGAGGTCTAGCGGGAGCCTAGCCTACGAGCAGTACTTC | CASSLRSSGSLAYEQYF
. | TRBJ2-2 | TRBD1 | TRBV20-1 | TGCAGTGCTAAGAGGGGGACAGGGGCCGGGGAGCTGTTTTTT | CSAKRGTGAGELFF
few | TRBJ1-2 | . | TRBV25-1 | TGTGCCTCGGAGGAGAATAACTATGGCTACACCTTC | CASEENNYGYTF
. | TRBJ2-2 | . | TRBV10-3 | TGTGCCATCGCTTCCTCTGTGGAGACCGGGGAGCTGTTTTTT | CAIASSVETGELFF
. | TRBJ2-1 | . | TRBV7-9 | TGTGCCAGCAGCTTAGATCAGAGCGGACCCAATGAGCAGTTCTTC | CASSLDQSGPNEQFF
. | TRBJ2-2 | TRBD1 | TRBV12-3/TRBV12-4 | TGTGCCAGCAGTGACAGGGGGACCGGCGGGGAGCTGTTTTTT | CASSDRGTGGELFF
. | TRBJ2-7 | . | TRBV11-1 | TGTGCCAGCAGCTTATCCCGGACCTACGAGCAGTACTTC | CASSLSRTYEQYF
. | TRBJ2-5 | . | TRBV7-9 | TGTGCCAGCAGCTTAGTCGTCACAGAGACCCAGTACTTC | CASSLVVTETQYF
few | TRBJ2-3 | TRBD2 | TRBV20-1 | TGCAGCCCCCGCGGGGGGACTAGCACAGATACGCAGTATTTT | CSPRGGTSTDTQYF